This T cell receptor beta chain was retrieved from a study of shared clonotypes between healthy human individuals. Trimming took off 2 bases at V and 11 bases at J, with 9 bases between the two ends. The V gene's germline CDR1 is MNHEY and CDR2 SMNVEV (reference sequence). The CDR3 contains 11 residues. PCR replicates performed on unsorted PBMC used roughly 300 ng DNA, tens of thousands of T cell genomes. The repertoire was sequenced with immunoSEQ multiplex PCR; TCRdb's copy has only in-frame clones and lacks some. The sample shows 490,000 or so clones, 76% of them seen only once. The source material was PBMCs. This clonotype originated in a middle-aged woman in good health. Some clones in this sample may be carry-over from other donors' samples. The chain recombines TRBV27 with TRBJ2-5; TRBD1 might be the D (5 bases). This CDR3 is CASSLGAEQYF. CDR3 bases: TGTGCCAGCAGTTTAGGGGCAGAGCAGTACTTC.